Presented here are 24 T cell receptor beta chains from one specimen sequenced in a study of Ad26.COV2.S vaccination and SARS-CoV-2 variants. This sample's treatment: around 19 received Ad26.COV2.S at low or high dose, single or two shots; roughly five received placebo; per-sample allocation not given. Repertoires come from day 63 after the first vaccine or placebo injection. Data came from immunoSEQ multiplex PCR; TCRdb stores just in-frame clones and leaves some out. The sample holds some 390,000 clones, less than 90% seen once. This specimen was peripheral blood, taken in a trial of Ad26.COV2.S vaccine versus placebo. The receptors originated from a person between 18 and 65 years old who received the Ad26.COV2.S COVID-19 vaccine or a placebo.

This clone was detected only once. The CDR3: CASSVAAGYNSPLHF. The DNA for the CDR3 is TGTGCCAGCAGCGTAGCCGCTGGGTATAATTCACCCCTCCACTTT. V and J are TRBV9 and TRBJ1-6; D not certain. Trimming took 0 bases from V and 4 from J, leaving 8 bases between them. The CDR3 is made up of 15 amino acids. Germline V gives CDR1 SGDLS, CDR2 YYNGEE.

This clone was seen once. V is TRBV6-5 and J is TRBJ2-3, with TRBD1 matching over 8 bases. The CDR3 consists of 15 residues. Germline assignment: CDR1 MNHEY and CDR2 SVGAGI. Trimming removed 2 bases from V and 3 bases from J; junction bases left unmatched: 4. DNA for the CDR3: TGTGCCAGCAGTTACGACAGGGGAGGAACAGATACGCAGTATTTT. Protein: CASSYDRGGTDTQYF.

The CDR3 loop is CASSIALREPQHF. CDR3 nucleotides: TGTGCCAGTAGTATTGCCCTTCGGGAGCCCCAGCATTTT. The chain links TRBV19 to TRBJ1-5, with D unresolved. Between the trimmed V and J ends, which lost 3 bases and 8 bases, there was a span of 11 bases. CDR1 is LNHDA, CDR2 SQIVND, per germline (reference sequence). The CDR3 runs to 13 residues.

The chain employs TRBV6-1 and TRBJ1-4, with D perhaps TRBD1 (6 bases). The CDR3 is 13 amino acids. CDR1 and CDR2 (germline): MNHNS, SASEGT. Between the trimmed V and J ends, which lost 2 bases and 11 bases, there was a span of 12 bases. CDR3 region: CASSESGAPKLFF. DNA for the CDR3: TGTGCCAGCAGTGAATCGGGGGCCCCTAAACTGTTTTTT.

The gene calls are TRBV14 and TRBJ1-2, with no clear D. The germline V and J ends were trimmed by 4 bases and 5 bases, with 11 bases remaining between them. The CDR3 length is 13 residues. Germline assignment: CDR1 SGHDN and CDR2 FVKESK. The CDR3 DNA is TGTGCCAGCAGCCGAGACGTGGGTTATGGCTACACCTTC. This codes for CASSRDVGYGYTF.

V and J are TRBV5-5 and TRBJ1-5; D uncertain. This CDR3 has 13 residues. Deletions cut 4 bases from V and 4 bases from J, with 9 bases between. In germline, CDR1 is SGHKS, CDR2 YYEKEE (reference sequence). The CDR3, as DNA: TGTGCCAGCAGCAGGGTTCCAAATCAGCCCCAGCATTTT. Encoded protein: CASSRVPNQPQHF.

The V gene is TRBV5-6, the J gene TRBJ1-6; D ambiguous. CDR3 length: 15 amino acids. Germline V gives CDR1 SGHDT, CDR2 YYEEEE. With 2 bases removed from V and 1 base from J, the gap between germline ends came to 7 bases. The CDR3 here is CASSLYGSYNSPLHF. DNA of the CDR3: TGTGCCAGCAGCTTATACGGGTCCTATAATTCACCCCTCCACTTT.

V is TRBV4-1 and J is TRBJ1-4; D gene ambiguous. Trimming left V 2 bases short and J 8 bases short, with 15 bases between. This CDR3 has 15 amino acids. Germline CDR1 is MGHRA and CDR2 is YSYEKL. This chain's CDR3 is CASSQIHGLREKLFF. The CDR3 bases are TGCGCCAGCAGCCAAATACACGGCCTGCGAGAAAAACTGTTTTTT.

This clone appeared once. The rearrangement joins TRBV19 to TRBJ2-1; D could derive from TRBD1 or TRBD2 (6 bases each). Trimming left V 5 bases short and J 2 bases short, with 13 bases between. The V gene's germline CDR1 is LNHDA and CDR2 SQIVND (reference sequence). The CDR3 sequence is 15 residues long. The CDR3, as DNA: TGTGCCAGTAGTTCTAAGGGGGGCCCCTACAATGAGCAGTTCTTC. It specifies CASSSKGGPYNEQFF.

This clone has a handful of counts. V is TRBV19 and J is TRBJ1-1; 11 bases align to TRBD1. CDR1 and CDR2 (germline): LNHDA, SQIVND (reference sequence). The CDR3 loop spans 14 amino acids. J lost 5 bases, V lost 9 bases, and 8 bases had no gene match. CDR3 in amino acids: CASPERDRGTEAFF. CDR3 DNA: TGTGCCAGCCCCGAGCGGGACAGGGGGACTGAAGCTTTCTTT.

The chain couples TRBV7-2 to TRBJ1-1, with 9 bases lining up with TRBD1. This CDR3 is 15 amino acids long. Germline CDR1 is SGHTA and CDR2 is FQGNSA. V was clipped by 5 bases and J by 1 base; unmatched bases: 5. The CDR3 here is CASSTRQGGNTEAFF. The CDR3, as DNA: TGTGCCAGCAGCACGAGACAGGGGGGGAACACTGAAGCTTTCTTT.

The chain combines TRBV7-9 with TRBJ1-6, with 8 bases matching TRBD1. After removal of 4 bases from V and 6 bases from J, the junction contained 11 bases not matched to a gene. The CDR3 has 17 amino acids. Germline V gives CDR1 SEHNR, CDR2 FQNEAQ (reference sequence). The CDR3 is CASSSRQGLAPNSPLHF. The DNA of the CDR3 is TGTGCCAGCAGCTCCAGACAGGGGCTTGCACCTAATTCACCCCTCCACTTT.

V usage is TRBV2 and J usage is TRBJ2-1; D not resolved. The CDR3 sequence is 14 residues long. Germline V gene data show CDR1 as SNHLY and CDR2 as FYNNEI. The V and J ends lost 1 base and 10 bases respectively, with 14 bases between them. The CDR3 coding sequence is TGTGCCAGCAGTGAAGTCAGCCCCGAAGGGGAGCAGTTCTTC. Encoded protein: CASSEVSPEGEQFF.

The chain is built from TRBV16 and TRBJ1-5; 8 bases are a match to TRBD1. The CDR3 has 17 residues. Germline V gene sequence: CDR1 KGHSY, CDR2 FQNENV. The V gene end was trimmed by 3 bases and the J gene end by 0 bases; junction bases not matched to a gene: 7. The CDR3 reads CASSHPDRANSNQPQHF. Written as DNA, the CDR3 is TGTGCCAGCAGCCATCCGGACAGGGCAAATAGCAATCAGCCCCAGCATTTT.

The CDR3 bases are TGTGCCAGCAGGGGAGTTAGTAGCGACAGCAACTATGGCTACACCTTC. Translation gives CASRGVSSDSNYGYTF. The V call is TRBV6-4, the J call TRBJ1-2; possibly TRBD1 for D (5 bases). This CDR3 contains 16 residues. V lost 6 bases and J 2 bases, leaving 19 bases between the germline ends. Germline V lookup: CDR1 MRHNA, CDR2 SNTAGT.

The chain combines TRBV16 with TRBJ1-5; possibly TRBD1 for D (6 bases). CDR3 length equals 13 residues. V was trimmed by 1 base and J by 5 bases, leaving 6 bases between them. CDR1 is KGHSY, CDR2 FQNENV, per germline. CDR3 nucleotides: TGTGCCAGCAGCCAATGGACAGATCAGCCCCAGCATTTT. Residues: CASSQWTDQPQHF.

The chain carries TRBV6-5 and TRBJ1-1; D is undetermined. V lost 1 base to trimming and J lost 0 bases, with 9 bases between them. The CDR3 runs 15 residues. Per the germline V gene, CDR1 is MNHEY and CDR2 is SVGAGI. The CDR3 loop is CASSYFWGMNTEAFF. Here the CDR3 DNA reads TGTGCCAGCAGTTACTTCTGGGGAATGAACACTGAAGCTTTCTTT.

This sequence joins TRBV11-2 and TRBJ2-3; D is ambiguous. CDR1 is SGHAT, CDR2 FQNNGV, per germline. The length of the CDR3 is 13 residues. Trimming took 5 bases from V and 10 from J, leaving 16 bases between them. CDR3 residues: CASSHEYSTAQYF. Here the CDR3 DNA reads TGTGCCAGCAGCCATGAGTACAGCACGGCGCAGTATTTT.

Concerning this clone itself: The identical CDR3 is also encoded by other nucleotide sequences in the sample. The chain uses TRBV3-1 (or the pseudogene TRBV3-2) and TRBJ2-5, with D unresolved. The CDR3 has 10 residues. Germline CDR1 reads LGHDT; CDR2 reads YNNKEL (reference sequence). V lost 0 bases and J lost 7, with 0 bases in between. The CDR3 region is CASSQETQYF. The CDR3 coding sequence is TGTGCCAGCAGCCAAGAGACCCAGTACTTC.

The genes are TRBV3-1 (or the pseudogene TRBV3-2) and TRBJ2-7, with 9 bases aligning to TRBD1. CDR1 is LGHDT, CDR2 YNNKEL, per germline (reference sequence). V was pared by 4 bases and J by 3 bases, with 10 bases of the junction left unmatched. CDR3 length: 16 residues. This chain's CDR3 is CASSPSDRGAHYEQYF. As DNA, the CDR3 is TGTGCCAGCAGCCCCTCGGACAGGGGAGCACACTACGAGCAGTACTTC.

This chain joins TRBV27 and TRBJ2-5; 12 bases are a match to TRBD1. V was pared by 7 bases and J by 4 bases, with 7 bases of the junction left unmatched. Germline values: CDR1 MNHEY, CDR2 SMNVEV (reference sequence). This CDR3 has 15 amino acids. CDR3 loop: CASKIRDRGPETQYF. CDR3 bases: TGTGCCAGCAAAATCCGGGACAGGGGGCCAGAGACCCAGTACTTC.

The genes are TRBV19 and TRBJ1-5; TRBD1 might be the D (6 bases). CDR1 is LNHDA, CDR2 SQIVND, per germline (reference sequence). This CDR3 region has 17 residues. Trimming cost V 4 bases and J 2 bases, with 18 bases left between them. In DNA, the CDR3 is TGTGCCAGTAGTAAAGGGAACAGGGCGGTGGGCAATCAGCCCCAGCATTTT. Amino acids: CASSKGNRAVGNQPQHF.

The CDR3 nucleotides are TGTGCCAGCAGCACTTCCTTCCACAGTTCCCAAGAGACCCAGTACTTC. Protein product: CASSTSFHSSQETQYF. The chain couples TRBV27 to TRBJ2-5; no firm D call. This CDR3 contains 16 residues. Looked up from germline, CDR1 is MNHEY and CDR2 is SMNVEV (reference sequence). V dropped 6 bases and J dropped 1 base, with 18 bases sitting between them.

The rearrangement links TRBV29-1 to TRBJ2-1, with D perhaps being TRBD1 or TRBD2 (6 bases each). Germline CDR1 reads SQVTM; CDR2 reads ANQGSEA. The CDR3 runs to 14 residues. V was pared by 8 bases and J by 3 bases, with 17 bases between. The CDR3 sequence: CSFRGTNNYNEQFF. CDR3 coding DNA: TGCAGCTTTCGCGGGACAAACAACTACAATGAGCAGTTCTTC.